This TCR beta chain appears in the sequencing data of a study of blood T cell repertoires in COVID-19. Across the whole study: Samples of COVID-19 (acute and convalescent) were obtained from the United States, Italy and Spain. The analysed material was cDNA or gDNA that came from T cells, B-cell-depleted T cells, or PBMCs.

The CDR3 sequence is 16 residues long. Trimming took 2 bases from V and 6 from J; bases not matched to a gene: 11. CDR1 and CDR2 (germline): SNHLY, FYNNEI. This clone was counted a single time. Assay: immunoSEQ multiplex PCR; the TCRdb copy retains only in-frame clones and omits some. The sample shows roughly 170,000 clones, roughly four fifths of them seen only once. The chain employs TRBV2 and TRBJ2-7; 9 bases line up with TRBD1. The receptor comes from a human donor in a cohort sampled during active COVID-19. Sequencing was performed on peripheral blood. Here the CDR3 DNA reads TGTGCCAGCAGTGAACTTCCAACCGGGACAGGGCTCGAGCAGTACTTC. Translating gives CASSELPTGTGLEQYF.